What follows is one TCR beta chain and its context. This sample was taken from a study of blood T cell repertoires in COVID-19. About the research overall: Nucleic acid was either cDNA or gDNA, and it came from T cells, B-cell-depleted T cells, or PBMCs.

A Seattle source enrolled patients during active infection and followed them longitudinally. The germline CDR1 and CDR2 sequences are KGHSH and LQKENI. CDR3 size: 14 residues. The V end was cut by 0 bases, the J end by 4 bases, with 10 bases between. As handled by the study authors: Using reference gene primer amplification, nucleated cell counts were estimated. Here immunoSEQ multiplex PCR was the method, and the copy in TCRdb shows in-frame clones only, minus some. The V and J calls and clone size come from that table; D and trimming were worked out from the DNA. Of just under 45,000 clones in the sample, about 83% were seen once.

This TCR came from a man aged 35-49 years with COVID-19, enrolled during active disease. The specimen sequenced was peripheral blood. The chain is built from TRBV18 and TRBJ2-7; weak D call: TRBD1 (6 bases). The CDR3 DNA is TGTGCCAGCTCACCACCGGGACACAATTACGAGCAGTACTTC. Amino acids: CASSPPGHNYEQYF. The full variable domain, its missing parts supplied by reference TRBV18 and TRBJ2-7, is NAGVMQNPRHLVRRRGQEARLRCSPMKGHSHVYWYRQLPEEGLKFMVYLQKENIIDESGMPKERFSAEFPKEGPSILRIQQVVRGDSAAYFCASSPPGHNYEQYFGPGTRLTVT.